The sample holds one count of the clone carrying this TCR beta chain. These data are taken from a study of shared clonotypes between healthy human individuals. At the level of the study: The plates for each donor numbered three CD4 naive, three CD4 memory, two CD8 naive and one CD8 memory.

V lost 7 bases and J 4 bases, leaving 13 bases between the germline ends. CDR3 length equals 14 residues. Germline CDR1 is MNHNS and CDR2 is SASEGT. Repertoires were generated with immunoSEQ multiplex PCR, while TCRdb's copy carries only in-frame clones and drops some. In the table there are 2 million to 2.5 million clones, roughly 94% of which are singletons. Sequenced material: naive CD4+ T cells sorted from blood. Subset specified: CD45RA+ positively selected. The clonotype was recovered from a man between 18 and 35 years old in good health. V and J are TRBV6-1 and TRBJ2-2; D tentatively fits TRBD1 or TRBD2 (5 bases each). The CDR3 spells CASTGAQPTGELFF. The CDR3 bases are TGTGCCAGCACCGGGGCCCAGCCCACCGGGGAGCTGTTTTTT.